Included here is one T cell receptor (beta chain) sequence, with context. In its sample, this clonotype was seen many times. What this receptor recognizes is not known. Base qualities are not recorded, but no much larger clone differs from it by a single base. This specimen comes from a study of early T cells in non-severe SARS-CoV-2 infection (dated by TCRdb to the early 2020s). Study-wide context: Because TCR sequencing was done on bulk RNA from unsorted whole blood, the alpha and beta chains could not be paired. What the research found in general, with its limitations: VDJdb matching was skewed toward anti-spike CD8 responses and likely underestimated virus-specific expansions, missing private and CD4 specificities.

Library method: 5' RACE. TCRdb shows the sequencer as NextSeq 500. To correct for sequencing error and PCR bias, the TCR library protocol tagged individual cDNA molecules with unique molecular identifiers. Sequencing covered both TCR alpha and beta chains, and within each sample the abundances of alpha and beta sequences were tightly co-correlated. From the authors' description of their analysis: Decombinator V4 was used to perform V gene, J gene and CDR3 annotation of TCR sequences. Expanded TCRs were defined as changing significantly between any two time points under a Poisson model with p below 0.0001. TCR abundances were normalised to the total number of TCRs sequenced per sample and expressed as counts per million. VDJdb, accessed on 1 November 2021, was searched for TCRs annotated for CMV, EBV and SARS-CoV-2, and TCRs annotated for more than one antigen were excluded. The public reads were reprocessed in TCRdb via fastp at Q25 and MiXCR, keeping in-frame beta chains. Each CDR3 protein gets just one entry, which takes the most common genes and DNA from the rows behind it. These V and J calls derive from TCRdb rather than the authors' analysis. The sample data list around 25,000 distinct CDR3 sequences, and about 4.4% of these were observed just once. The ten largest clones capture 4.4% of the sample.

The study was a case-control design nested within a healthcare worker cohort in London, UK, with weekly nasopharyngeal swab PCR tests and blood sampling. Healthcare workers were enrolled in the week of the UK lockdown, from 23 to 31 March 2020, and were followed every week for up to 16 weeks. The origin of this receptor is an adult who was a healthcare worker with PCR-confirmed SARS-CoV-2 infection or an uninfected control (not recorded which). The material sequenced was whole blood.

The sequenced DNA is TGTGCCAGCAGTTTAGCCAATTTAGAGACTGAAGCTTTCTTT. The translation is CASSLANLETEAFF. Recombination linked TRBV12-3 or TRBV12-4 to TRBJ1-1, with no D gene named confidently. The CDR3 runs 14 residues from the cysteine to the phenylalanine. The read is trimmed to its CDR3 DNA, 42 bases read in frame from base 1. V is cut by 0 bases and J by 5 bases, and the space between the germline ends is 10 bases.